Below are 15 T cell receptor beta chains sequenced from a single sample in a study of T-cell memory formation after mild COVID-19. TCRdb called the 5' RACE reads again in MiXCR, with one record for every CDR3 protein. The sample includes over 400,000 distinct CDR3 sequences, about 22% seen only once; the top ten take under 15%. Sequences were obtained from PBMCs or a T cell subset sorted from them (not recorded which). These receptors originate from an adult woman who had mild COVID-19 (a few samples of this study predate the infection). Cell type and time point are not known.

V usage is TRBV5-1 and J usage is TRBJ1-3, with a weak D call TRBD1 (6 bases). Germline CDR1 SGHRS, CDR2 YFSETQ. The CDR3 extends over 16 amino acids. The ends were cut back, 0 bases at V and 3 bases at J, with 13 bases in the middle. Here the CDR3 DNA reads TGCGCCAGCAGCTTGGCGGGGGCCCGATATGGAAACACCATATATTTT. It yields the protein CASSLAGARYGNTIYF. Complete variable domain (other parts from reference TRBV5-1 and TRBJ1-3): KAGVTQTPRYLIKTRGQQVTLSCSPISGHRSVSWYQQTPGQGLQFLFEYFSETQRNKGNFPGRFSGRQFSNSRSEMNVSTLELGDSALYLCASSLAGARYGNTIYFGEGSWLTVV.

This chain connects TRBV27 to TRBJ1-1; D perhaps matches TRBD1 (6 bases). V lost 2 bases and J lost 6, with 10 bases in between. Looked up from germline, CDR1 is MNHEY and CDR2 is SMNVEV (reference sequence). This CDR3 is 13 amino acids long. The CDR3 DNA reads TGTGCCAGCAGTTTACTACGGACAGCTGAAGCTTTCTTT. The encoded protein is CASSLLRTAEAFF.

This clonotype was picked up a small number of times. V gene TRBV7-2 combines with J gene TRBJ2-3; D is possibly TRBD2 (5 bases). Germline assignment: CDR1 SGHTA and CDR2 FQGNSA. V was trimmed by 6 bases and J by 1 base, leaving 14 bases between them. CDR3 length equals 15 residues. The CDR3 coding sequence is TGTGCCAGCAGTAAGATAGGACTGGGCACAGATACGCAGTATTTT. Translated: CASSKIGLGTDTQYF.

The V and J genes are TRBV12-3 or TRBV12-4 and TRBJ1-2; TRBD1 is a possible D gene (6 bases). V lost 7 bases to trimming and J lost 4 bases, with 13 bases between them. The CDR3 length is 13 residues. The CDR3 DNA sequence: TGTGCCAGCACCATACAGGGTGGCTATGGCTACACCTTC. Protein sequence: CASTIQGGYGYTF.

The V and J genes are TRBV19 and TRBJ1-5; no firm D call. The germline V and J ends were trimmed by 2 bases and 3 bases, with 8 bases remaining between them. The CDR3 extends over 14 amino acids. Germline V lookup: CDR1 LNHDA, CDR2 SQIVND (reference sequence). The CDR3, as DNA: TGTGCCAGTAGTATACAGGCGGACAATCAGCCCCAGCATTTT. It encodes CASSIQADNQPQHF.

V gene TRBV7-2 combines with J gene TRBJ2-1, with 8 nucleotides matching TRBD1. The CDR3 is 15 amino acids. Trimming at V came to 5 bases and at J to 0 bases, leaving 3 bases not matched to a gene. The germline CDR1 and CDR2 sequences are SGHTA and FQGNSA. CDR3 nucleotides: TGTGCCAGCAGCCAGGACAGGGACTCCTACAATGAGCAGTTCTTC. Residues: CASSQDRDSYNEQFF.

The chain has TRBV5-8 and TRBJ1-4; 8 bases map to TRBD1. The ends lost 5 bases at V and 8 bases at J; junction bases unmatched: 17. The CDR3 totals 17 residues. Germline CDR1 and CDR2: SGHTS and YDEGEE. CDR3 loop: CASSPGTGSLSEEKLFF. CDR3 nucleotides: TGTGCCAGCAGTCCCGGGACAGGATCCCTGTCCGAAGAAAAACTGTTTTTT.

This sequence joins TRBV4-1 and TRBJ1-5; perhaps TRBD1 as D (5 bases). The germline gives CDR1 MGHRA, CDR2 YSYEKL. V was pared by 1 base and J by 9 bases, with 22 bases between. The CDR3 runs 17 residues. The CDR3 loop reads CASSQGGYGRVYGPQHF. CDR3 in DNA: TGCGCCAGCAGCCAAGGGGGATATGGCAGGGTTTACGGGCCCCAGCATTTT.

The V call is TRBV6-6, the J call TRBJ2-7; no firm D call. V was pared by 5 bases and J by 2 bases, with 13 bases between. CDR1 MNHNY and CDR2 SVGAGI come from the germline V gene (reference sequence). The CDR3 is made up of 14 amino acids. CDR3 region: CASSPRVITYEQYF. The DNA for the CDR3 is TGTGCCAGCAGTCCCCGGGTCATCACCTACGAGCAGTACTTC.

The sample holds a few counts of this clonotype. DNA of the CDR3: TGTGCCAGCAGTTACCTGGCGGGAGGAGGTGAGACCCAGTACTTC. It specifies CASSYLAGGGETQYF. The chain recombines TRBV6-5 with TRBJ2-5, with 8 bases that match TRBD2. Germline values: CDR1 MNHEY, CDR2 SVGAGI. This CDR3 is 15 amino acids long. V lost 2 bases and J lost 5; bases outside the gene matches: 7.

The CDR3 nucleotides are TGCAGTGCTAGTAGCCAGCGGGGGGGCAATGAGCAGTTCTTC. Translated: CSASSQRGGNEQFF. The chain combines TRBV20-1 with TRBJ2-1; 10 bases match TRBD2. This CDR3 is 14 amino acids long. The V and J ends lost 3 bases and 6 bases, in that order; junction bases with no gene match: 5. Germline V gene sequence: CDR1 DFQATT, CDR2 SNEGSKA (reference sequence).

This clonotype was recorded a few times. The DNA for the CDR3 is TGTGCCAGCCGGGCAGACTACACTAGCACAGATACGCAGTATTTT. Its translation is CASRADYTSTDTQYF. This chain uses TRBV7-9 with TRBJ2-3; possible D gene TRBD2, 5 bases. V shed 8 bases and J shed 0 bases, with 15 bases lying between them. The germline gives CDR1 SEHNR, CDR2 FQNEAQ (reference sequence). The CDR3 runs to 15 residues. The whole variable domain, filled in from reference TRBV7-9 and TRBJ2-3, reads DTGVSQNPRHKITKRGQNVTFRCDPISEHNRLYWYRQTLGQGPEFLTYFQNEAQLEKSRLLSDRFSAERPKGSFSTLEIQRTEQGDSAMYLCASRADYTSTDTQYFGPGTRLTVL.

The chain has TRBV18 and TRBJ2-7, with D uncertain. Between the trimmed V and J ends, which lost 6 bases and 3 bases, there was a span of 15 bases. CDR1 and CDR2 (germline): KGHSH, LQKENI. The CDR3 sequence is 14 residues long. The CDR3 sequence is CASSADLGRYEQYF. Written as DNA, the CDR3 is TGTGCCAGCTCGGCCGACCTAGGGCGCTACGAGCAGTACTTC. Using reference TRBV18 and TRBJ2-7 for the parts outside the CDR3, the full variable domain is NAGVMQNPRHLVRRRGQEARLRCSPMKGHSHVYWYRQLPEEGLKFMVYLQKENIIDESGMPKERFSAEFPKEGPSILRIQQVVRGDSAAYFCASSADLGRYEQYFGPGTRLTVT.

V usage is TRBV29-1 and J usage is TRBJ1-1, with D unresolved. Trimming cost V 1 base and J 6 bases, with 9 bases left between them. Germline loops: CDR1 SQVTM, CDR2 ANQGSEA. The CDR3 contains 12 residues. The CDR3 protein is CSVEAWTSEAFF. The DNA for the CDR3 is TGCAGCGTTGAAGCCTGGACGTCTGAAGCTTTCTTT.

This clonotype was counted a few times. The chain recombines TRBV7-2 with TRBJ1-1; D possibly corresponds to TRBD1 (5 bases). This CDR3 has 14 residues. Germline CDR1 SGHTA, CDR2 FQGNSA. V was trimmed by 4 bases and J by 3 bases, leaving 12 bases between them. The CDR3 reads CASSSSPGYTEAFF. The CDR3 bases are TGTGCCAGCAGCTCTTCCCCAGGGTACACTGAAGCTTTCTTT. Full variable domain (missing parts from reference TRBV7-2 and TRBJ1-1): GAGVSQSPSNKVTEKGKDVELRCDPISGHTALYWYRQSLGQGLEFLIYFQGNSAPDKSGLPSDRFSAERTGGSVSTLTIQRTQQEDSAVYLCASSSSPGYTEAFFGQGTRLTVV.